This is a list of T cell receptor beta chains from one sample in a study of regulatory T cells in long-lasting Graves disease. Each CDR3 protein gets one entry after TCRdb re-called the multiplex PCR reads with MiXCR. The sample contains approximately 560,000 distinct CDR3 sequences, roughly 15% of which appear only once. This sample also belongs to another study, concerning T cells in Graves' hyperthyroidism and ophthalmopathy.

This sample comprised peripheral blood mononuclear cells (PBMCs), obtained at new diagnosis, from a patient treated with antithyroid drugs. The receptors derive from a man between 18 and 29 years old with Graves disease. Each CDR3 is given with its conserved first and last residue. D genes are given only for firm matches. Where a row states a size, it is once, few, many or the class of an expanded clone; other rows omit it.

v_call	cdr3_length	j_call	d_call	clone_size	cdr3_aa	cdr3_nt
TRBV29-1	19	TRBJ2-6	.	few	CSVGIKSRDINSGANVLTF	TGCAGCGTTGGGATAAAGAGCCGGGACATTAACTCTGGGGCCAACGTCCTGACTTTC
TRBV25-1	15	TRBJ2-7	.	few	CASSIIGDNSYEQYF	TGTGCCAGCAGTATAATCGGGGACAATTCCTACGAGCAGTACTTC
TRBV20-1	18	TRBJ2-1	.	many	CSARFVEGGLNDYNEQFF	TGCAGTGCTAGATTCGTTGAGGGAGGACTAAATGATTACAATGAGCAGTTCTTC
TRBV2	13	TRBJ1-1	.	many	CASSEPQNTEAFF	TGTGCCAGCAGTGAGCCACAAAACACTGAAGCTTTCTTT
TRBV7-9	18	TRBJ2-3	TRBD2	.	CASSQKSGLAGEWDTQYF	TGTGCCAGCAGCCAGAAATCGGGACTAGCGGGAGAGTGGGATACGCAGTATTTT
TRBV19	14	TRBJ2-1	TRBD1	.	CASSVQGAVNEQFF	TGTGCCAGTAGTGTCCAGGGGGCTGTCAATGAGCAGTTCTTC
TRBV7-9	18	TRBJ2-1	TRBD2	.	CASSLTTLEREEYNEQFF	TGTGCCAGCAGCTTAACCACATTAGAGCGGGAGGAGTACAATGAGCAGTTCTTC
TRBV5-1	16	TRBJ2-3	TRBD2	few	CASSLVAGGPTDTQYF	TGCGCCAGCAGCTTGGTAGCGGGAGGGCCTACAGATACGCAGTATTTT
TRBV25-1	17	TRBJ2-5	TRBD2	many	CASSEFATSGSWETQYF	TGTGCCAGCAGTGAATTTGCGACTAGCGGGAGTTGGGAGACCCAGTACTTC
TRBV2	15	TRBJ1-6	TRBD1	.	CASRDSPGFNSPLHF	TGTGCCAGCCGGGACAGTCCTGGGTTTAATTCACCCCTCCACTTT
TRBV9	15	TRBJ2-5	.	.	CASSVMDGAYETQYF	TGTGCCAGCAGCGTAATGGACGGAGCCTACGAGACCCAGTACTTC
TRBV6-5	13	TRBJ2-5	.	.	CASSYIGQETQYF	TGTGCCAGCAGTTACATCGGACAAGAGACCCAGTACTTC
TRBV30	12	TRBJ2-5	.	few	CAWGAGAETQYF	TGTGCCTGGGGGGCTGGGGCAGAGACCCAGTACTTC
TRBV27	14	TRBJ1-1	.	many	CASTRMLGGTEAFF	TGTGCCAGCACCCGAATGTTGGGTGGAACTGAAGCTTTCTTT
TRBV7-9	15	TRBJ2-5	TRBD1	many	CASSLRDRGEETQYF	TGTGCCAGCAGCCTACGGGACAGGGGTGAAGAGACCCAGTACTTC
TRBV9	16	TRBJ2-3	TRBD2	few	CASSVSAGGPIDTQYF	TGTGCCAGCAGCGTCTCGGCGGGAGGGCCTATAGATACGCAGTATTTT
TRBV7-9	15	TRBJ1-2	.	.	CASSLGDGRNYGYTF	TGTGCCAGCAGCTTGGGGGATGGCAGAAACTATGGCTACACCTTC
TRBV20-1	12	TRBJ2-7	.	few	CSARPHNYEQYF	TGCAGTGCTAGACCGCATAACTACGAGCAGTACTTC
TRBV6-2/TRBV6-3	14	TRBJ2-1	.	.	CASSDKDSYNEQFF	TGTGCCAGCAGTGACAAGGACAGCTACAATGAGCAGTTCTTC
TRBV12-3/TRBV12-4	14	TRBJ1-5	TRBD1	many	CASSFRQGHQPQHF	TGTGCCAGCAGTTTTAGACAGGGACATCAGCCCCAGCATTTT
TRBV30	20	TRBJ1-2	TRBD1	.	CAWSVRTGRIGDLTIYGYTF	TGTGCCTGGAGTGTGCGGACAGGTCGTATTGGCGATCTCACTATTTATGGCTACACCTTC
TRBV28	12	TRBJ2-3	TRBD1	many	CASRTRGDTQYF	TGTGCCAGCAGAACCAGGGGGGATACGCAGTATTTT
TRBV12-3/TRBV12-4	17	TRBJ1-2	TRBD1	many	CASSLGDSPRSVYGYTF	TGTGCCAGCAGTTTAGGGGACAGCCCGAGGTCAGTCTATGGCTACACCTTC
TRBV7-9	15	TRBJ2-7	TRBD1	.	CASSPRTGGFYEQYF	TGTGCCAGCAGCCCCCGGACAGGGGGTTTTTACGAGCAGTACTTC
TRBV3-1	18	TRBJ1-1	.	many	CASSQEQLRGPVNTEAFF	TGTGCCAGCAGCCAAGAACAACTTCGCGGGCCCGTGAACACTGAAGCTTTCTTT
TRBV6-9	14	TRBJ1-1	.	many	CASSFDRPGTEAFF	TGTGCCAGCAGTTTCGACAGGCCTGGCACTGAAGCTTTCTTT
TRBV5-1	12	TRBJ2-7	.	.	CASSLDLYKQYF	TGCGCCAGCAGCCTAGACTTATACAAGCAGTACTTC
TRBV5-1	16	TRBJ1-5	.	many	CASSLGGTGQNQPQHF	TGCGCCAGCAGCTTGGGTGGGACGGGCCAAAATCAGCCCCAGCATTTT
TRBV15	16	TRBJ2-7	.	many	CATSRGARESSYEQYF	TGTGCCACCAGCAGAGGGGCCAGAGAGAGCTCCTACGAGCAGTACTTC
TRBV20-1	9	TRBJ2-5	TRBD1	many	CSARGQGGF	TGCAGTGCTAGGGGACAGGGGGGATTC
TRBV20-1	16	TRBJ2-2	TRBD2	.	CSASAYTGGRTGELFF	TGCAGTGCTAGCGCTTACACGGGAGGTCGAACCGGGGAGCTGTTTTTT
TRBV6-2/TRBV6-3	17	TRBJ1-5	.	few	CASSPLRQTYSNQPQHF	TGTGCCAGCAGCCCTCTTCGACAGACCTATAGCAATCAGCCCCAGCATTTT
TRBV9	16	TRBJ2-1	TRBD2	.	CASSVFGSGGYNEQFF	TGTGCCAGCAGCGTATTCGGTAGCGGGGGTTACAATGAGCAGTTCTTC
TRBV27	13	TRBJ2-7	.	many	CASAGGVSYEQYF	TGTGCCAGCGCTGGAGGGGTCTCCTACGAGCAGTACTTC
TRBV28	13	TRBJ2-7	TRBD1	many	CASTTGSSYEQYF	TGTGCCTCAACGACAGGGAGCTCCTACGAGCAGTACTTC
TRBV20-1	16	TRBJ2-3	TRBD2	many	CSARQASGPSTDTQYF	TGCAGTGCTAGGCAGGCTAGCGGCCCTAGCACAGATACGCAGTATTTT
TRBV12-3/TRBV12-4	14	TRBJ2-5	.	many	CASKETMNGETQYF	TGTGCCAGCAAAGAGACAATGAACGGGGAGACCCAGTACTTC
TRBV7-9	15	TRBJ1-4	.	.	CASSLDWQINEKLFF	TGTGCCAGCAGCTTAGATTGGCAGATTAATGAAAAACTGTTTTTT
TRBV11-2	11	TRBJ2-5	.	many	CASSPPGTQYF	TGTGCCAGCAGCCCGCCGGGGACCCAGTACTTC
TRBV5-1	17	TRBJ2-5	.	.	CASSSTTSGTFQETQYF	TGCGCCAGCAGCTCCACCACGAGCGGGACATTCCAAGAGACCCAGTACTTC
TRBV30	13	TRBJ2-5	.	many	CAWSASRAVAQYF	TGTGCCTGGAGTGCGTCCAGAGCGGTGGCCCAGTACTTC
TRBV25-1	13	TRBJ2-1	TRBD2	many	CASIKRGYNEQFF	TGTGCCAGCATCAAGCGGGGTTACAATGAGCAGTTCTTC
TRBV7-9	14	TRBJ2-7	.	.	CASSQDSESYEQYF	TGTGCCAGCAGCCAAGATTCGGAGTCCTACGAGCAGTACTTC
TRBV6-2/TRBV6-3	15	TRBJ2-7	.	many	CASRLFFGPAYEQYF	TGTGCCAGCAGACTCTTTTTCGGGCCGGCCTACGAGCAGTACTTC
TRBV9	14	TRBJ1-5	.	once	CASSVEGVTQPQHF	TGTGCCAGCAGCGTAGAAGGCGTAACGCAGCCCCAGCATTTT
TRBV3-1	15	TRBJ1-2	.	many	CASSQDWTTNYGYTF	TGTGCCAGCAGCCAAGACTGGACAACTAACTATGGCTACACCTTC
TRBV9	15	TRBJ2-7	TRBD1	few	CASSVSGTGGDEQYF	TGTGCCAGCAGCGTATCCGGGACAGGGGGCGACGAGCAGTACTTC
TRBV2	13	TRBJ2-7	TRBD1	many	CASSEGQNYEQYF	TGTGCCAGCAGTGAGGGACAGAACTACGAGCAGTACTTC
TRBV4-2	14	TRBJ1-2	.	few	CASSQDGQPYGYTF	TGTGCCAGCAGCCAAGATGGACAGCCTTATGGCTACACCTTC
TRBV5-1	14	TRBJ2-5	.	.	CASSSEGFQETQYF	TGCGCCAGCAGCTCTGAAGGGTTCCAAGAGACCCAGTACTTC
TRBV11-2	17	TRBJ2-1	.	.	CASSPRLLGSSYDEQFF	TGTGCCAGCAGCCCCCGACTGCTGGGGAGCTCCTACGATGAGCAGTTCTTC
TRBV3-1	13	TRBJ2-1	.	many	CASSNPGPLPPFF	TGTGCCAGCAGCAACCCGGGACCCCTCCCCCCGTTCTTC